The rows below give T cell receptor beta chains drawn from one sample of a study of identical twins. In TCRdb, the 5' RACE reads were re-called with MiXCR into one record per CDR3 protein. The data contain 640,000 or so distinct CDR3 sequences, around 6.1% of them singletons. The sequenced material came from naive T cells sorted from blood. These receptors originate from a man aged 18 to 30 in good health. CDR3s include the opening cysteine and the closing phenylalanine or tryptophan. D genes are given only for firm matches. Size is omitted from some rows. Given values are once, few, many or a class for expanded clones.

J,V,D,size,DNA,CDR3
TRBJ2-3,TRBV5-1,TRBD2,many,TGCGCCAGCGAACTAGCGGGAGGCTCGGATACGCAGTATTTT,CASELAGGSDTQYF
TRBJ1-2,TRBV4-2,TRBD1,many,TGTGCCAGCAGCCAAGCGACAGGGGATGGCTACACCTTC,CASSQATGDGYTF
TRBJ2-3,TRBV20-1,NA,many,TGCAGTGCCCCCCCTCGAGGGGCCAGCACAGATACGCAGTATTTT,CSAPPRGASTDTQYF
TRBJ2-1,TRBV29-1,NA,many,TGCAGCGTTGGCCTGTTGGGGGAGCAGTTCTTC,CSVGLLGEQFF
TRBJ1-1,TRBV5-1,NA,NA,TGCGCCAGCAGCTTGGTTACAGGGAGGAACACTGAAGCTTTCTTT,CASSLVTGRNTEAFF
TRBJ2-1,TRBV29-1,TRBD1,many,TGCAGCGTTGGAGGGAAGACAGGGGGCAGTTGGAATGAGCAGTTCTTC,CSVGGKTGGSWNEQFF
TRBJ2-3,TRBV11-2,TRBD1,NA,TGTGCCAGCAGCCAGGGACAGGGGGCGCGGGATACGCAGTATTTT,CASSQGQGARDTQYF
TRBJ2-5,TRBV5-1,TRBD2,few,TGCGCCAGCAGCTTGGAGGCAAGCGGGAAGGGAGAGACCCAGTACTTC,CASSLEASGKGETQYF
TRBJ1-6,TRBV20-1,NA,NA,TGCAGTGCCCGAGACAGCTCCCACTCCTATAATTCACCCCTCCACTTT,CSARDSSHSYNSPLHF
TRBJ1-1,TRBV20-1,NA,many,TGCAGTGACCCGACCGTAAACACTGAAGCTTTCTTT,CSDPTVNTEAFF
TRBJ2-7,TRBV5-1,TRBD2,few,TGCGCCAGCAGCCCCAGTCTAGGCGGGAGATCCCACGAGCAGTACTTC,CASSPSLGGRSHEQYF
TRBJ1-1,TRBV5-6,NA,many,TGTGCCAGCAGCTGGGCCGGCAGAACGAACACTGAAGCTTTCTTT,CASSWAGRTNTEAFF
TRBJ2-2,TRBV11-3,NA,NA,TGTGCCAGCAGCCATACACCGACCGGGGAGCTGTTTTTT,CASSHTPTGELFF
TRBJ2-1,TRBV5-5,TRBD2,few,TGTGCCAGCAGCTTGGATTTGGGTAGCGGGAGGGAGTTCTTC,CASSLDLGSGREFF
TRBJ2-1,TRBV5-1,TRBD2,few,TGCGCCAGCAGCTTGGGGCTAGCGGGAGCCCAATGGGGCAATGAGCAGTTCTTC,CASSLGLAGAQWGNEQFF
TRBJ2-2,TRBV7-6,NA,many,TGTGCCAGCAGCTTAGCGCCCTCTACTATCGGGGAGCTGTTTTTT,CASSLAPSTIGELFF
TRBJ2-3,TRBV6-2/TRBV6-3,NA,NA,TGTGCCAGCGCGGCCGGGAACACAGATACGCAGTATTTT,CASAAGNTDTQYF
TRBJ2-2,TRBV4-1,NA,few,TGCGCCAGCAGCCAACCACAAGGTCCCCGCGCGGAGCTGTTTTTT,CASSQPQGPRAELFF
TRBJ2-5,TRBV6-6,NA,NA,TGTGCCAGCAGTTTAGAGGTCGACCAGTACTTC,CASSLEVDQYF
TRBJ1-1,TRBV5-1,NA,NA,TGCGCCAGCAGCTTGTACTATAACACTGAAGCTTTCTTT,CASSLYYNTEAFF
TRBJ2-1,TRBV27,NA,few,TGTGCCAGCAGTCGGAGCCTGGCGGGCAGGAATGAGCAGTTCTTC,CASSRSLAGRNEQFF
TRBJ2-3,TRBV7-2,NA,many,TGTGCCAGCAGCTTAGCAGGCGGGATTACGCAGTATTTT,CASSLAGGITQYF
TRBJ1-5,TRBV19,NA,NA,TGTGCCAGTAGTACCACAGGGACCATAAGCAATCAGCCCCAGCATTTT,CASSTTGTISNQPQHF
TRBJ2-4,TRBV12-3/TRBV12-4,NA,few,TGTGCCAGTGGACACGCCAAAAACATTCAGTACTTC,CASGHAKNIQYF
TRBJ2-7,TRBV10-2,TRBD2,NA,TGCGCCAGCAGTGAGCGGGGACTAGCGGGGGCCTACGAGCAGTACTTC,CASSERGLAGAYEQYF
TRBJ2-7,TRBV28,TRBD2,many,TGTGCCAGCAGTTTATCGGGACTATTCTACGAGCAGTACTTC,CASSLSGLFYEQYF
TRBJ2-1,TRBV20-1,NA,NA,TGCAGTGCTAGACCCGACCCGAGCTCCTACAATGAGCAGTTCTTC,CSARPDPSSYNEQFF
TRBJ2-2,TRBV10-3,NA,many,TGTGCCATGGGGGACAACTTGAACACCGGGGAGCTGTTTTTT,CAMGDNLNTGELFF
TRBJ2-3,TRBV7-9,TRBD2,once,TGTGCCAGCAGCCCCCGGACTAGCGGGAGGGCGTCCGATACGCAGTATTTT,CASSPRTSGRASDTQYF
TRBJ2-2,TRBV5-8,NA,NA,TGTGCCAGCAGAGCAATGAGGGTGAACACCGGGGAGCTGTTTTTT,CASRAMRVNTGELFF
TRBJ1-2,TRBV5-1,NA,few,TGCGCCAGCAGCCTTAACAGGGAATTCTACACCTTC,CASSLNREFYTF
TRBJ2-3,TRBV29-1,TRBD2,many,TGCAGCGTTGCTCCGGGACTAGCGGCCCGGGCAGATACGCAGTATTTT,CSVAPGLAARADTQYF
TRBJ1-1,TRBV3-1,NA,few,TGTGCCAGCAGCCAAGAGGGAAAAAAACAGGAAGCTTTCTTT,CASSQEGKKQEAFF
TRBJ2-7,TRBV9,TRBD1,many,TGTGCCAGCAGCCTTATACCGGACAGGATGGAGCAGTACTTC,CASSLIPDRMEQYF
TRBJ2-3,TRBV5-1,TRBD2,many,TGCGCCAGCAGCTTGATAGCGGGAAGCACAGATACGCAGTATTTT,CASSLIAGSTDTQYF
TRBJ1-5,TRBV10-3,NA,many,TGTGCCATCAGTGCGGGCGGTAATCAGCCCCAGCATTTT,CAISAGGNQPQHF
TRBJ1-1,TRBV29-1,TRBD1,many,TGCAGCGTTGCCAGGGGGCGTACTGAAGCTTTCTTT,CSVARGRTEAFF
TRBJ2-1,TRBV20-1,TRBD2,NA,TGCAGTGCTCCGTCCCCAGCGGGAGGGTCCTACAATGAGCAGTTCTTC,CSAPSPAGGSYNEQFF
TRBJ2-3,TRBV20-1,TRBD2,few,TGCAGTGCTACCCTAGCGGGAACAGATACGCAGTATTTT,CSATLAGTDTQYF
TRBJ2-1,TRBV9,TRBD1,NA,TGTGCCAGCAGCGTAAATACAGGGGGTGAGCAGTTCTTC,CASSVNTGGEQFF
TRBJ2-5,TRBV11-1,TRBD2,NA,TGTGCCAGCAGCTCACCCCCCTTGCGGGAGGTGGTCCAAGAGACCCAGTACTTC,CASSSPPLREVVQETQYF
TRBJ1-4,TRBV7-9,NA,NA,TGTGCCAGCAGCCCCAATGGGGGCCCTAATGAAAAACTGTTTTTT,CASSPNGGPNEKLFF
TRBJ2-7,TRBV6-2/TRBV6-3,TRBD2,many,TGTGCCAGCAGCCTAACTAGCGGGAGATACGAGCAGTACTTC,CASSLTSGRYEQYF
TRBJ2-1,TRBV11-3,NA,few,TGTGCCAGCAGCCCCTGGCCCCGCAGTGAGCAGTTCTTC,CASSPWPRSEQFF
TRBJ2-5,TRBV3-1,TRBD2,many,TGTGCCAGCAGCCAAGATACTAGCGGGCAGACCCAGTACTTC,CASSQDTSGQTQYF
TRBJ2-2,TRBV14,TRBD2,few,TGTGCCAGCAGCCCACCACGGCTAGCGGGAGGGAGCTCCGGGGAGCTGTTTTTT,CASSPPRLAGGSSGELFF
TRBJ2-1,TRBV5-1,TRBD2,NA,TGCGCCAGCAGCGACGGACTAGCGGGAGCGGATGAGCAGTTCTTC,CASSDGLAGADEQFF
TRBJ1-2,TRBV20-1,TRBD1,few,TGCAGTGTCCTCACAGGGGTTCATGGCTACACCTTC,CSVLTGVHGYTF
TRBJ2-3,TRBV14,TRBD1,few,TGTGCCAGCAGCCCCCGACAGGGGCTCACAGATACGCAGTATTTT,CASSPRQGLTDTQYF